What follows are 14 T cell receptor beta chains derived from one specimen sequenced in a study of technical replicates of blood from several donors. Measured with immunoSEQ multiplex PCR; TCRdb has only the in-frame clones, and not every one. Of fewer than 75,000 clones in the sample, roughly 93% are singletons; the top ten hold approximately 0.24%. The sequenced material came from T cells isolated from PBMCs. The source is a human donor in good health.

The V gene is TRBV2, the J gene TRBJ2-5, with unresolved D. Trimming took 5 bases from V and 3 from J, leaving 10 bases between them. The V gene's germline CDR1 is SNHLY and CDR2 FYNNEI. This CDR3 has 13 residues. The CDR3 loop is CASSWSVKETQYF. In nucleotides, the CDR3 is TGTGCCAGCAGTTGGAGCGTAAAAGAGACCCAGTACTTC.

The chain combines TRBV30 with TRBJ1-2; 7 bases map to TRBD1. The V and J ends lost 3 bases and 5 bases, in that order; junction bases with no gene match: 9. The CDR3 totals 14 residues. CDR1 is GTSNPN, CDR2 SVGIG, per germline (reference sequence). For the CDR3, the DNA is TGTGCCTGGAGCCAACCAGGGGGGTGGTATGGCTACACCTTC. Translation gives CAWSQPGGWYGYTF.

The chain has TRBV27 and TRBJ2-5; 10 bases map to TRBD2. CDR3 length equals 17 residues. With 6 bases clipped from V and 1 base from J, the junction kept 11 bases outside the gene matches. Germline V gene lookup returns CDR1 MNHEY and CDR2 SMNVEV (reference sequence). CDR3 coding DNA: TGTGCCAGCAGCCACCTAGCGGGAGTGAGAAGCCAAGAGACCCAGTACTTC. It yields the protein CASSHLAGVRSQETQYF.

The CDR3 region has the DNA TGTGCCATCAGTGAGTCGACTGACAGTAATCAGCCCCAGCATTTT. This encodes CAISESTDSNQPQHF. The rearrangement links TRBV10-3 to TRBJ1-5; a weak D match, TRBD1 (5 bases). V dropped 0 bases and J dropped 4 bases, with 10 bases sitting between them. CDR1 and CDR2 from the germline V gene are ENHRY and SYGVKD. The length of the CDR3 is 15 residues.

The rearrangement links TRBV5-4 to TRBJ1-3, with D possibly matching TRBD1 (6 bases). Between the trimmed V and J ends, which lost 7 bases and 0 bases, there was a span of 17 bases. CDR3 length: 16 amino acids. Germline V CDR1 and CDR2: SGHNT, YYREEE (reference sequence). The CDR3 loop reads CASETGLGGSGNTIYF. CDR3 in DNA: TGTGCCAGCGAGACGGGTCTAGGGGGCTCTGGAAACACCATATATTTT.

The chain has TRBV28 and TRBJ1-2; TRBD1 is a possible D gene (6 bases). CDR3 length equals 12 residues. Germline lookup yields CDR1 MDHEN and CDR2 SYDVKM. Trimming shortened V by 4 bases and J by 5 bases, and 8 bases separated the two germline ends. CDR3 coding DNA: TGTGCCAGCAGTTCTAGGGGGTATGGCTACACCTTC. Translation: CASSSRGYGYTF.

The chain couples TRBV5-6 to TRBJ2-3; 10 bases align to TRBD2. V shed 6 bases and J 2 bases; nucleotides not matched to a gene: 6. The CDR3 covers 15 residues. Germline-derived CDR1 and CDR2 are SGHDT and YYEEEE. CDR3 protein: CASILSGGYTDTQYF. CDR3 coding DNA: TGTGCCAGCATCCTTAGCGGGGGGTACACAGATACGCAGTATTTT.

As for this clone: Other DNA sequences within the sample encode an identical CDR3. The rearrangement links TRBV9 to TRBJ1-2, with TRBD1 matching 7 bases. With 3 bases clipped from V and 5 bases from J, the junction kept 1 base outside the gene matches. CDR3 length equals 12 residues. Germline assignment: CDR1 SGDLS and CDR2 YYNGEE. This CDR3 reads CASSAGQYGYTF. CDR3 bases: TGTGCCAGCAGCGCGGGACAGTATGGCTACACCTTC. Full variable domain (rest looked up from reference TRBV9 and TRBJ1-2): DSGVTQTPKHLITATGQRVTLRCSPRSGDLSVYWYQQSLDQGLQFLIQYYNGEERAKGNILERFSAQQFPDLHSELNLSSLELGDSALYFCASSAGQYGYTFGSGTRLTVV.

As regards this clone: Compared with germline, one end of the junction differs, possibly owing to a read error. The rearrangement joins TRBV7-7 to TRBJ2-5; a possible D gene is TRBD2 (5 bases). CDR3 length: 15 amino acids. Germline V lookup: CDR1 SSHAT, CDR2 FNYEAQ (reference sequence). CDR3 DNA sequence: TGTGCTAGCAGCTTGGCGGGTCCGTACCAAGAGACCCAGTACTTC. It is translated as CASSLAGPYQETQYF.

V is TRBV6-5 and J is TRBJ1-1; D uncertain. This CDR3 region has 16 residues. Germline-derived CDR1 and CDR2 are MNHEY and SVGAGI. The V and J ends lost 0 bases and 3 bases respectively, with 14 bases between them. CDR3 amino acids: CASSYSGIQMDTEAFF. The CDR3 region has the DNA TGTGCCAGCAGTTACTCGGGTATACAGATGGACACTGAAGCTTTCTTT.

The chain uses TRBV15 and TRBJ1-5, with TRBD1 matching 10 bases. After removal of 6 bases from V and 5 bases from J, the junction contained 13 bases not matched to a gene. The germline V gene has CDR1 LNHNV and CDR2 YYDKDF (reference sequence). The CDR3 spans 17 residues. CDR3 residues: CATSVGTGATLDQPQHF. The CDR3 DNA reads as TGTGCCACCAGTGTGGGGACAGGGGCCACCTTGGATCAGCCCCAGCATTTT. Full variable domain (remainder filled in from reference TRBV15 and TRBJ1-5): DAMVIQNPRYQVTQFGKPVTLSCSQTLNHNVMYWYQQKSSQAPKLLFHYYDKDFNNEADTPDNFQSRRPNTSFCFLDIRSPGLGDTAMYLCATSVGTGATLDQPQHFGDGTRLSIL.

The rearrangement links TRBV6-4 to TRBJ1-5, with D unresolved. CDR3 length equals 12 residues. The V and J ends lost 2 bases and 9 bases respectively, with 8 bases between them. Germline V gene data show CDR1 as MRHNA and CDR2 as SNTAGT. CDR3 nucleotide sequence: TGTGCCAGCAGTGACGGGTCGGGGCCCCAGCATTTT. Amino acids: CASSDGSGPQHF.

V and J are TRBV4-1 and TRBJ1-5, with D possibly being TRBD1 (5 bases). Trimming removed 1 base at V and 2 bases at J, with 9 bases between. This CDR3 is built from 15 residues. Germline lookup yields CDR1 MGHRA and CDR2 YSYEKL. CDR3 in amino acids: CASSQVLGGNQPQHF. CDR3 nucleotide sequence: TGCGCCAGCAGCCAAGTTTTAGGGGGCAATCAGCCCCAGCATTTT.

The chain employs TRBV6-1 and TRBJ2-1, with 14 bases matching TRBD2. Germline CDR1 MNHNS, CDR2 SASEGT. The junction had 4 bases not matched to a gene; V was cut back by 2 bases and J by 10 bases. The CDR3 has 15 amino acids. Here the CDR3 reads CASSELGLAGGEQFF. DNA of the CDR3: TGTGCCAGCAGTGAACTTGGACTAGCGGGGGGAGAGCAGTTCTTC.